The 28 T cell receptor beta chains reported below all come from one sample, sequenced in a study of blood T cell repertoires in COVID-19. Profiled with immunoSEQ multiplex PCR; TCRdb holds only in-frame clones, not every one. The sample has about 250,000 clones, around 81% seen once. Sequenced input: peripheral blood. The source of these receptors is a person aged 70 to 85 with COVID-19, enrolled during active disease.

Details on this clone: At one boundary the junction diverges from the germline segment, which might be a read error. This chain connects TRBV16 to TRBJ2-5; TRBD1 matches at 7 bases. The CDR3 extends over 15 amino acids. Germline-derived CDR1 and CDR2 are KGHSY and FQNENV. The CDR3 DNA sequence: TGTGCCAACAGCCAATCGCAGGGGGTCGGCGAGACCCAGTACTTC. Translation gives CANSQSQGVGETQYF.

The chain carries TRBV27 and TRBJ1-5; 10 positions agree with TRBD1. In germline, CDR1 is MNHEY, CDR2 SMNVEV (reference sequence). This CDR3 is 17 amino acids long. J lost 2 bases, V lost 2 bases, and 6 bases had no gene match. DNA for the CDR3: TGTGCCAGCAGTTTACGCGGGACAGGGGATCGCAATCAGCCCCAGCATTTT. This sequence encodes CASSLRGTGDRNQPQHF.

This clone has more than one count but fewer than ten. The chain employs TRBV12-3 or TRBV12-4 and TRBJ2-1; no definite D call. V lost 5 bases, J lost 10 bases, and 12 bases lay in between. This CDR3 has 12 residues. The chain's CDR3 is CASSRFNREQFF. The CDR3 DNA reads TGTGCCAGCAGTCGATTTAACCGGGAGCAGTTCTTC.

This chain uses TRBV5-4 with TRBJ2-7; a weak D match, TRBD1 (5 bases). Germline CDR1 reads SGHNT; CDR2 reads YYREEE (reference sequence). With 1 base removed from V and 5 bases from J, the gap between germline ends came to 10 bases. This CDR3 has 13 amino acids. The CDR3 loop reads CASSLSGLDEQYF. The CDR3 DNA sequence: TGTGCCAGCAGCTTGTCAGGGTTGGACGAGCAGTACTTC.

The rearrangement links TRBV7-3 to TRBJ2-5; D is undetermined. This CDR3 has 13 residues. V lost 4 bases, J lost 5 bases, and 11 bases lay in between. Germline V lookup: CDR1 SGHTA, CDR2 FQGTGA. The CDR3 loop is CASSSSNFETQYF. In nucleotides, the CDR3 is TGTGCCAGCAGCTCAAGCAATTTCGAGACCCAGTACTTC.

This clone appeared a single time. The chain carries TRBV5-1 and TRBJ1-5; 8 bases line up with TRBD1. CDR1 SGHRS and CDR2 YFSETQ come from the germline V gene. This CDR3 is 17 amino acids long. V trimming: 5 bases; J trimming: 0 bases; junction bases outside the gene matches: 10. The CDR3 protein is CASRDRDRINSNQPQHF. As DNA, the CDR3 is TGCGCCAGCAGGGACCGGGACAGGATCAATAGCAATCAGCCCCAGCATTTT.

In nucleotides, the CDR3 is TGTGCCAGCAGTTCCCGGACAGGGGGCGGGGTGGGCAATCAGCCCCAGCATTTT. Translation: CASSSRTGGGVGNQPQHF. The V and J genes are TRBV27 and TRBJ1-5; 11 positions agree with TRBD1. Per germline, CDR1 MNHEY and CDR2 SMNVEV (reference sequence). This CDR3 region has 18 residues. J gave up 2 bases and V 4 bases, and 10 bases lay outside the gene matches.

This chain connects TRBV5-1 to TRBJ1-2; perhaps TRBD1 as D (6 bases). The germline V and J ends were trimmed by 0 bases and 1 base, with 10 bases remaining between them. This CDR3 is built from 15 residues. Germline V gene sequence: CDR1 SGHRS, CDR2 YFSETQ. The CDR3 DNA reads TGCGCCAGCAGCTTGGTGCAGGGGCTTAACTATGGCTACACCTTC. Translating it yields CASSLVQGLNYGYTF.

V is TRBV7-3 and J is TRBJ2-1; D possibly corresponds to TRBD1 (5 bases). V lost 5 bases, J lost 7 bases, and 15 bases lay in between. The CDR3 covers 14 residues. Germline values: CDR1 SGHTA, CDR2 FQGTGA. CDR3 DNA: TGTGCCAGCAGCCAGGGTCGAAGGAGTAATGAGCAGTTCTTC. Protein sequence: CASSQGRRSNEQFF.

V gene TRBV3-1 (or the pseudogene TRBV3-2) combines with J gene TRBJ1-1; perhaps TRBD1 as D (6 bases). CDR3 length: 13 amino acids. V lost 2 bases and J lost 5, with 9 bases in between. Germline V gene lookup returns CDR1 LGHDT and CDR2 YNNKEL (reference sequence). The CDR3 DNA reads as TGTGCCAGCAGCCAAAGGGGGAGTACTGAAGCTTTCTTT. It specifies CASSQRGSTEAFF.

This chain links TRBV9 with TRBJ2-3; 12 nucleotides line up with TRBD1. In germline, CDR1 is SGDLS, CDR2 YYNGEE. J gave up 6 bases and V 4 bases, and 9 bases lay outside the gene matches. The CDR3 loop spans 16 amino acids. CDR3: CASSPRDRGRPDTQYF. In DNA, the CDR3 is TGTGCCAGCAGCCCTAGGGACAGGGGGCGCCCCGATACGCAGTATTTT.

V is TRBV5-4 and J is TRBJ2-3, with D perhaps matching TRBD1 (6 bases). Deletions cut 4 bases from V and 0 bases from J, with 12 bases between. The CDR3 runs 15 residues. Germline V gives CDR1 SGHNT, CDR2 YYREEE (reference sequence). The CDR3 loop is CASSQGLQSTDTQYF. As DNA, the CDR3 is TGTGCCAGCAGCCAGGGGCTCCAGAGCACAGATACGCAGTATTTT.

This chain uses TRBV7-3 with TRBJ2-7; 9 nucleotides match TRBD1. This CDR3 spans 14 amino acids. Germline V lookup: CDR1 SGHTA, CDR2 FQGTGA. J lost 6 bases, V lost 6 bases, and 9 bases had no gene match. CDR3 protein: CASRPLGQGSEQYF. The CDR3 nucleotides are TGTGCCAGCAGACCTCTCGGACAGGGGAGCGAGCAGTACTTC.

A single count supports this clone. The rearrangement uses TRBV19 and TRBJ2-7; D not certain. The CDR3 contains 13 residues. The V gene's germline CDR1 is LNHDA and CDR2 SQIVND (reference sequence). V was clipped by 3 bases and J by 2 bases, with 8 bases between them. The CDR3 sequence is CASSMGRTYEQYF. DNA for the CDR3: TGTGCCAGTAGTATGGGCAGAACCTACGAGCAGTACTTC.

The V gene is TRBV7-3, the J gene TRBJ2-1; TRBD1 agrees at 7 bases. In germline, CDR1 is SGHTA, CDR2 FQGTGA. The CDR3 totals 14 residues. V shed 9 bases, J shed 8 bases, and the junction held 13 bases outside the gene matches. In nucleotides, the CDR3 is TGTGCCAGTTCTCCGGGACAGACTTGGGATGAGCAGTTCTTC. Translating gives CASSPGQTWDEQFF. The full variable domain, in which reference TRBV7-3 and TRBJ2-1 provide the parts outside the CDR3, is GAGVSQTPSNKVTEKGKYVELRCDPISGHTALYWYRQSLGQGPEFLIYFQGTGAADDSGLPNDRFFAVRPEGSVSTLKIQRTERGDSAVYLCASSPGQTWDEQFFGPGTRLTVL.

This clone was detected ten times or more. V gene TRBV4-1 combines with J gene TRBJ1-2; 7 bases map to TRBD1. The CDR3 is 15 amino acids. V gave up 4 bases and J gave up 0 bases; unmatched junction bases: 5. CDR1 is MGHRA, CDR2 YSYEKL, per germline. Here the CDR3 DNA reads TGCGCCAGCAGCCCAGGGACAGCATCTAACTATGGCTACACCTTC. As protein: CASSPGTASNYGYTF.

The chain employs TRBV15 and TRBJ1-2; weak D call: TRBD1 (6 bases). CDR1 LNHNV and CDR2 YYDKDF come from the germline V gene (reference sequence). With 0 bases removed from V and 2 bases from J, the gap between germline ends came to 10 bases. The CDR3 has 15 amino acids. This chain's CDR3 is CATSRDRGHNYGYTF. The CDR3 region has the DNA TGTGCCACCAGCAGAGATCGGGGACACAACTATGGCTACACCTTC.

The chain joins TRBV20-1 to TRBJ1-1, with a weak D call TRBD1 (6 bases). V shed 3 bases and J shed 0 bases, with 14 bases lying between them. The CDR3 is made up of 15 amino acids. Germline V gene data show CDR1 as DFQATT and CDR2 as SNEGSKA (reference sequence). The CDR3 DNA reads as TGCAGTGCTAGTAATGGGGACAACATGAACACTGAAGCTTTCTTT. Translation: CSASNGDNMNTEAFF.

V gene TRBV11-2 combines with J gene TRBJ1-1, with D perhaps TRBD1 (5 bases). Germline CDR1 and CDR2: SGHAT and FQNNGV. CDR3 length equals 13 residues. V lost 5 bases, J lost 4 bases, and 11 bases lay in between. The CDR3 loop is CASSRNQGTEAFF. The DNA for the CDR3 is TGTGCCAGCAGCCGGAACCAGGGCACTGAAGCTTTCTTT.

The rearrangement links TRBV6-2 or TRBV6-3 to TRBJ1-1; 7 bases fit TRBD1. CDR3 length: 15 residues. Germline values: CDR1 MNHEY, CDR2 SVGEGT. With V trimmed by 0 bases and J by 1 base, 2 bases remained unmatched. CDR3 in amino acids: CASSYSRTGNTEAFF. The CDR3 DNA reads TGTGCCAGCAGTTACTCCCGGACAGGGAACACTGAAGCTTTCTTT.

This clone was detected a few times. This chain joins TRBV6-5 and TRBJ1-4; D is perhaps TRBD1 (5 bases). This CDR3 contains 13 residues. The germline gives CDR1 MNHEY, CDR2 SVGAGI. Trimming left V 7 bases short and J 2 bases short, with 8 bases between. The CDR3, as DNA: TGTGCCAGCAATCGACAGACTAATGAAAAACTGTTTTTT. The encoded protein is CASNRQTNEKLFF.

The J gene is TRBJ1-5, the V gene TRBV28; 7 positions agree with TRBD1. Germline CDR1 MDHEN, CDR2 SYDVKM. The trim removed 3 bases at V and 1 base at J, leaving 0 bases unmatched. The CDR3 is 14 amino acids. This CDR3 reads CASSLTGSNQPQHF. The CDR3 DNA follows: TGTGCCAGCAGTTTGACAGGGAGCAATCAGCCCCAGCATTTT.

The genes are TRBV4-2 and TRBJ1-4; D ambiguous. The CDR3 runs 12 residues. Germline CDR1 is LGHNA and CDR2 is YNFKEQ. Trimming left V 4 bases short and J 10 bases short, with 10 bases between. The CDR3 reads CASSPEVGKLFF. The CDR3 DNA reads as TGTGCCAGCAGCCCCGAGGTGGGAAAACTGTTTTTT.

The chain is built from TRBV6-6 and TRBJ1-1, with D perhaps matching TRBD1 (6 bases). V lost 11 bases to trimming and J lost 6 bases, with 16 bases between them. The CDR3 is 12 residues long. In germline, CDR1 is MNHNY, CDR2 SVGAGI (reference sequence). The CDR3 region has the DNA TGTGCCGTGCAACGGAAGGGGGCTGAAGCTTTCTTT. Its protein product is CAVQRKGAEAFF.

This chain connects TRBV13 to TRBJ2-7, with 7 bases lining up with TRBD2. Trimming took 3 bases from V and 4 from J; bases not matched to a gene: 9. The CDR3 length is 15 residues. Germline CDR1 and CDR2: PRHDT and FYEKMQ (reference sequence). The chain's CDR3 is CASSLVGGTQYEQYF. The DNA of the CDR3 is TGTGCCAGCAGCTTGGTGGGGGGGACTCAATACGAGCAGTACTTC.

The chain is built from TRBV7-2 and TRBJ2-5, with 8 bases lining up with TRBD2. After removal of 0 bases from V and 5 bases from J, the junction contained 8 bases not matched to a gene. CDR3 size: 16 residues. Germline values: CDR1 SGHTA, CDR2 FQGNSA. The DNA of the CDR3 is TGTGCCAGCAGCTTAGCGTCCGGGAGGGCCGGCGAGACCCAGTACTTC. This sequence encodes CASSLASGRAGETQYF.

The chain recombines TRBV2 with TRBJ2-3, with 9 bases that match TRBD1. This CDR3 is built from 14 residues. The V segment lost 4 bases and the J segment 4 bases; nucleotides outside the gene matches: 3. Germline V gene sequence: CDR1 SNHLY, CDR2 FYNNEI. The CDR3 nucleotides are TGTGCCAGCAGTGCCGACAGGGGGTCAGATACGCAGTATTTT. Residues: CASSADRGSDTQYF.

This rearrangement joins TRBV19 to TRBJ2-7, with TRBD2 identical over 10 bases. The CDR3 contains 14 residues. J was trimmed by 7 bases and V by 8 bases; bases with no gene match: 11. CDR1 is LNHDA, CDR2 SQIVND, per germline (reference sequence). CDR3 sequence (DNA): TGTGCCAGTGGGTGGAGCGGGAGGGCCCGGGAGCAGTACTTC. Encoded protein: CASGWSGRAREQYF.